The next 15 T cell receptor beta chains were all read from a single sample in a study of T and B cells in COVID-19 patients. TRB rearrangements were amplified by multiplex PCR with BIOMED2 TRB-A/B primers. MiXCR, applied by TCRdb to the multiplex PCR reads, yields one record per CDR3 protein. The table shows around 28,000 distinct CDR3 sequences, with roughly 33% occurring only once. Blood genomic DNA input for TRB amplification was about 250-500 ng. Sequenced: blood. All receptors derive from a human donor who had recovered from COVID-19.

This clonotype has just one count. This may be a read error, as it is one base from a much larger clone. The chain carries TRBV19 and TRBJ1-4; D might be TRBD1 (5 bases). CDR3 length equals 15 residues. Trimming pared 5 bases from V and 5 bases from J, leaving 15 bases between. CDR1 and CDR2 (germline): LNHDA, SQIVND (reference sequence). The CDR3 DNA reads as TGTGCCAGTAGTGGCCGGTACAGGACGAATGAAAAACTGTTTTTT. Its translation is CASSGRYRTNEKLFF. The full variable domain, its missing parts supplied by reference TRBV19 and TRBJ1-4, is DGGITQSPKYLFRKEGQNVTLSCEQNLNHDAMYWYRQDPGQGLRLIYYSQIVNDFQKGDIAEGYSVSREKKESFPLTVTSAQKNPTAFYLCASSGRYRTNEKLFFGSGTQLSVL.

This clonotype appeared a few times. J is TRBJ1-1 and V is TRBV10-3, with a tentative D call TRBD1 (5 bases). The CDR3 is made up of 15 amino acids. The germline gives CDR1 ENHRY, CDR2 SYGVKD. V was clipped by 3 bases and J by 4 bases, with 15 bases between them. In DNA form, the CDR3 reads TGTGCCATCAGTGAAAGCGGGGACTTTGGCACTGAAGCTTTCTTT. Translating it yields CAISESGDFGTEAFF.

This clonotype was picked up a small number of times. This chain uses TRBV19 with TRBJ1-2; TRBD1 agrees at 7 bases. Per the germline V gene, CDR1 is LNHDA and CDR2 is SQIVND (reference sequence). The J segment lost 2 bases and the V segment lost 6 bases, leaving 6 bases of the junction unmatched. The CDR3 covers 14 residues. CDR3 sequence: CASRRQGSNYGYTF. CDR3 bases: TGTGCCAGTAGGCGACAGGGCTCGAACTATGGCTACACCTTC.

This clonotype was picked up a small number of times. CDR3 DNA: TGTGCCAGCAGCACCTCGACAGGAAACTATGGCTACACCTTC. Protein sequence: CASSTSTGNYGYTF. The chain employs TRBV7-9 and TRBJ1-2; D may be TRBD1 (6 bases). The germline V gene has CDR1 SEHNR and CDR2 FQNEAQ (reference sequence). This CDR3 has 14 amino acids. V lost 5 bases and J 2 bases, leaving 12 bases between the germline ends.

Only a few counts were recorded for this clonotype. The V gene is TRBV20-1, the J gene TRBJ1-1; D not resolved. Trimming removed 5 bases at V and 5 bases at J, with 12 bases between. The CDR3 spans 12 residues. The germline V gene has CDR1 DFQATT and CDR2 SNEGSKA (reference sequence). CDR3 in amino acids: CSASTERTEAFF. The CDR3 bases are TGCAGTGCTTCTACAGAACGGACTGAAGCTTTCTTT.

This chain joins TRBV13 and TRBJ1-4, with 7 bases fitting TRBD1. V shed 3 bases, J shed 4 bases, and the junction held 2 bases outside the gene matches. CDR1 is PRHDT, CDR2 FYEKMQ, per germline (reference sequence). CDR3 length: 14 residues. The CDR3 region has the DNA TGTGCCAGCAGCTTTCGACAGGGTAATGAAAAACTGTTTTTT. Its translation: CASSFRQGNEKLFF.

This clonotype was counted many times. The chain links TRBV6-5 to TRBJ2-7, with TRBD1 matching 7 bases. Germline lookup yields CDR1 MNHEY and CDR2 SVGAGI. The trim removed 4 bases at V and 4 bases at J, leaving 4 bases unmatched. The CDR3 covers 13 residues. The CDR3 DNA sequence: TGTGCCAGCAGTTCGGGACAGTCTTACGAGCAGTACTTC. This translates into CASSSGQSYEQYF.

This clonotype was seen a few times. The gene calls are TRBV18 and TRBJ2-5, with D uncertain. Trimming left V 2 bases short and J 1 base short, with 5 bases between. CDR3 length: 13 residues. Germline V gene sequence: CDR1 KGHSH, CDR2 LQKENI. The CDR3, as DNA: TGTGCCAGCTCACCAGGGATCCAAGAGACCCAGTACTTC. Its protein product is CASSPGIQETQYF.

This clonotype occurred a few times. This chain uses TRBV6-2 or TRBV6-3 with TRBJ2-3; D is perhaps TRBD1 (6 bases). The CDR3 consists of 19 residues. V was cut by 5 bases and J by 1 base, with 25 bases left in between. The germline V gene encodes CDR1 MNHEY and CDR2 SVGEGT. The chain's CDR3 is CASSPIYHRAAIRTDTQYF. The CDR3 DNA is TGTGCCAGCAGTCCCATCTACCACAGGGCGGCAATCCGCACAGATACGCAGTATTTT.

This clonotype was counted a few times. The chain couples TRBV30 to TRBJ2-7, with TRBD2 matching over 8 bases. Trimming at V came to 0 bases and at J to 3 bases, leaving 10 bases not matched to a gene. CDR3 length: 16 amino acids. The germline gives CDR1 GTSNPN, CDR2 SVGIG (reference sequence). Written as DNA, the CDR3 is TGTGCCTGGAGTGTAGGAGCGGGAGTGACGGGCTACGAGCAGTACTTC. Encoded protein: CAWSVGAGVTGYEQYF.

In its sample, this clonotype ranks as medium-sized. This chain connects TRBV19 to TRBJ2-1; TRBD2 aligns across 15 bases. The trim removed 6 bases at V and 2 bases at J, leaving 2 bases unmatched. The CDR3 is 16 amino acids. The germline gives CDR1 LNHDA, CDR2 SQIVND (reference sequence). CDR3 in DNA: TGTGCCAGTAGACGGACTAGCGGGAGGGCCTACAATGAGCAGTTCTTC. Its protein is CASRRTSGRAYNEQFF.

The genes are TRBV5-4 and TRBJ1-1; D remains unclear. This CDR3 is built from 14 residues. Trimming shortened V by 0 bases and J by 1 base, and 7 bases separated the two germline ends. Germline CDR1 is SGHNT and CDR2 is YYREEE (reference sequence). CDR3 bases: TGTGCCAGCAGCTTGGGACACCCGAACACTGAAGCTTTCTTT. It yields the protein CASSLGHPNTEAFF.

This clonotype has more than one count but fewer than ten. The chain links TRBV24-1 to TRBJ2-1; TRBD1 agrees at 9 bases. Trimming removed 4 bases from V and 7 bases from J; junction bases left unmatched: 4. The CDR3 has 14 residues. Looked up from germline, CDR1 is KGHDR and CDR2 is SFDVKD. As DNA, the CDR3 is TGTGCCACCAGTGACACAGGGGGCGGGAATGAGCAGTTCTTC. This sequence encodes CATSDTGGGNEQFF.

This clonotype was detected only a few times. J is TRBJ1-4 and V is TRBV6-5; no clear D gene. Deletions cut 7 bases from V and 0 bases from J, with 9 bases between. This CDR3 comprises 14 residues. CDR1 and CDR2 from the germline V gene are MNHEY and SVGAGI. The CDR3 loop is CASKSGTTNEKLFF. DNA of the CDR3: TGTGCCAGCAAGTCCGGTACAACTAATGAAAAACTGTTTTTT.

The chain joins TRBV7-2 to TRBJ2-7, with TRBD1 matching over 11 bases. CDR3 size: 15 residues. V shed 0 bases, J shed 4 bases, and the junction held 2 bases outside the gene matches. Per germline, CDR1 SGHTA and CDR2 FQGNSA. CDR3 DNA sequence: TGTGCCAGCAGCTTAGCGGGACAGGGGGGGTACGAGCAGTACTTC. This gives the protein CASSLAGQGGYEQYF.